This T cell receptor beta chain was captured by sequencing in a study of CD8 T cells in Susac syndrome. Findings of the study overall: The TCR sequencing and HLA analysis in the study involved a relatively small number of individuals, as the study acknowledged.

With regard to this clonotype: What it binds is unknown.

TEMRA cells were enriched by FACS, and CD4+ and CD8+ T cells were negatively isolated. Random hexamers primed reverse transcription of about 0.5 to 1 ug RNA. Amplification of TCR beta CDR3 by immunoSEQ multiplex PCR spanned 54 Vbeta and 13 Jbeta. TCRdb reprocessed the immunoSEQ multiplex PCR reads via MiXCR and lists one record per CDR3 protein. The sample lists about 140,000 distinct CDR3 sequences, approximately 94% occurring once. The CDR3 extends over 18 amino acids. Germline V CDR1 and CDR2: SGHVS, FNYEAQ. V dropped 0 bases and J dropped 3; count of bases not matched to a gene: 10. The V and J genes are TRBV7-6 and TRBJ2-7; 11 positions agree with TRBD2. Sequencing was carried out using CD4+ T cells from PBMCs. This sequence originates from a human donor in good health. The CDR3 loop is CASSLAGGTGTSGYEQYF. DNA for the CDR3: TGTGCCAGCAGCTTAGCAGGGGGCACCGGGACTAGCGGCTACGAGCAGTACTTC.